A single sample is the source of the 2 T cell receptor beta chains below, sequenced in a study of blood T cell repertoires in COVID-19. The repertoire was sequenced with immunoSEQ multiplex PCR; TCRdb's copy has only in-frame clones and lacks some. The table lists about 220,000 clones, over 75% of them singletons. Sequencing was performed on peripheral blood. Receptor source: a human donor in a cohort sampled during active COVID-19.

The chain links TRBV7-2 to TRBJ1-2, with 9 nucleotides matching TRBD1. J was trimmed by 7 bases and V by 3 bases; bases with no gene match: 3. The CDR3 extends over 13 amino acids. Per germline, CDR1 SGHTA and CDR2 FQGNSA. The CDR3 here is CASSLDRGTGYTF. The CDR3 DNA follows: TGTGCCAGCAGCTTGGACAGGGGAACTGGCTACACCTTC.

The V call is TRBV27, the J call TRBJ2-6; D is undetermined. This CDR3 spans 16 amino acids. The germline V gene has CDR1 MNHEY and CDR2 SMNVEV (reference sequence). Trimming took 5 bases from V and 0 from J, leaving 11 bases between them. CDR3 in amino acids: CASSLRVSSGANVLTF. The CDR3 DNA reads TGTGCCAGCAGTCTTAGAGTAAGCTCTGGGGCCAACGTCCTGACTTTC.